Presented here are 29 T cell receptor beta chains from one specimen sequenced in a study of control samples from healthy donors and cancer patients. Repertoires were generated with immunoSEQ multiplex PCR, while TCRdb's copy carries only in-frame clones and drops some. This sample has about 3,000 clones, with roughly 93% found just once. The sequenced material came from PBMCs. These receptor sequences come from a man between 65 and 85 years old with lung cancer.

This chain links TRBV21-1 with TRBJ1-1; the table assigns TRBD1, which was not confirmed against the DNA. TRBV21-1 represents a pseudogene. CDR3 length: 14 amino acids. The CDR3, as DNA: TGTGCCAGCAGCAAAGAACAGGGGAACACTGAAGCTTTCTTT. It specifies CASSKEQGNTEAFF.

Note on this clone: Other nucleotide sequences in the sample specify the same CDR3. This rearrangement joins TRBV18 to TRBJ2-3, with D tentatively TRBD1 (5 bases). Germline V gene lookup returns CDR1 KGHSH and CDR2 LQKENI. This CDR3 is 14 amino acids long. V lost 2 bases, J lost 1 base, and 7 bases lay in between. CDR3 nucleotides: TGTGCCAGCTCACCATTAGGGGGCACAGATACGCAGTATTTT. It yields the protein CASSPLGGTDTQYF.

The rearrangement uses TRBV28 and TRBJ1-1; D possibly corresponds to TRBD1 (5 bases). Germline V gene lookup returns CDR1 MDHEN and CDR2 SYDVKM. V was shortened by 3 bases and J by 3 bases, with 35 bases between the two germline ends. The CDR3 is 22 residues long. The CDR3 DNA reads as TGTGCCAGCAGTTTGACAATTTCGGGGCGGGAAACAAATCAAAAAGATGACACTGAAGCTTTCTTT. Its translation is CASSLTISGRETNQKDDTEAFF.

The chain carries TRBV24-1 and TRBJ2-5; D ambiguous. The CDR3 contains 11 residues. V was shortened by 4 bases and J by 5 bases, with 4 bases between the two germline ends. Germline V lookup: CDR1 KGHDR, CDR2 SFDVKD. Here the CDR3 DNA reads TGTGCCACCAGTGAAGGGGAGACCCAGTACTTC. It encodes CATSEGETQYF.

The V gene is TRBV5-6, the J gene TRBJ1-1, with 7 bases matching TRBD1. V lost 1 base and J lost 0; bases outside the gene matches: 9. This CDR3 is 17 amino acids long. CDR1 and CDR2 from the germline V gene are SGHDT and YYEEEE. The CDR3 DNA reads TGTGCCAGCAGCTTGCAGCTTTCGGGACAGTTGAACACTGAAGCTTTCTTT. Its protein product is CASSLQLSGQLNTEAFF. The complete variable domain, with remaining parts taken from reference TRBV5-6 and TRBJ1-1, reads DAGVTQSPTHLIKTRGQQVTLRCSPKSGHDTVSWYQQALGQGPQFIFQYYEEEERQRGNFPDRFSGHQFPNYSSELNVNALLLGDSALYLCASSLQLSGQLNTEAFFGQGTRLTVV.

Concerning this clone itself: Mismatch with germline at one junction end may stem from a read error. The chain links TRBV7-7 to TRBJ2-1, with TRBD2 matching 11 bases. The CDR3 runs to 15 residues. Germline-derived CDR1 and CDR2 are SSHAT and FNYEAQ (reference sequence). The CDR3: CASSFSGGASHEQFF. In DNA, the CDR3 is TGTGCTAGCAGCTTTAGCGGGGGGGCGAGCCATGAGCAGTTCTTC.

V gene TRBV29-1 combines with J gene TRBJ1-5; a weak D match, TRBD1 (5 bases). The V and J ends lost 6 bases and 0 bases respectively, with 12 bases between them. The CDR3 spans 14 residues. From germline, CDR1 is SQVTM and CDR2 ANQGSEA. The CDR3 protein is CSVSPGASNQPQHF. CDR3 sequence (DNA): TGCAGCGTGTCACCCGGGGCTAGCAATCAGCCCCAGCATTTT.

The chain has TRBV2 and TRBJ2-5; 8 positions match TRBD1. The CDR3 length is 14 residues. V lost 10 bases and J lost 0; bases outside the gene matches: 7. CDR1 SNHLY and CDR2 FYNNEI come from the germline V gene. The CDR3 loop reads CATNRGAYQETQYF. DNA for the CDR3: TGTGCCACCAACAGGGGGGCGTACCAAGAGACCCAGTACTTC.

CDR3 bases: TGCAGCGTTGGGGGAGGGAGTCAGCCCCAGCATTTT. Protein: CSVGGGSQPQHF. The chain has TRBV29-1 and TRBJ1-5; D not certain. The V end was cut by 4 bases, the J end by 6 bases, with 10 bases between. CDR1 SQVTM and CDR2 ANQGSEA come from the germline V gene. The CDR3 loop spans 12 amino acids.

The chain uses TRBV5-1 and TRBJ1-1; D remains ambiguous. The CDR3 spans 14 residues. V was pared by 0 bases and J by 0 bases, with 6 bases between. The V gene's germline CDR1 is SGHRS and CDR2 YFSETQ. The CDR3 coding sequence is TGCGCCAGCAGCTTGGACGCGGTGAACACTGAAGCTTTCTTT. Amino acid sequence: CASSLDAVNTEAFF.

This chain connects TRBV6-1 to TRBJ2-5, with 7 bases aligning to TRBD1. The CDR3 has 19 amino acids. In germline, CDR1 is MNHNS, CDR2 SASEGT. V lost 0 bases to trimming and J lost 5 bases; unmatched junction nucleotides: 18. Here the CDR3 DNA reads TGTGCCAGCAGTGAAGCTATTAGGGGGCCGTCGACAGGGTCGGAGACCCAGTACTTC. It yields the protein CASSEAIRGPSTGSETQYF.

The V gene is TRBV6-6, the J gene TRBJ2-3; D ambiguous. The CDR3 has 15 amino acids. Germline V gives CDR1 MNHNY, CDR2 SVGAGI (reference sequence). V lost 5 bases and J lost 7, with 19 bases in between. The CDR3 region has the DNA TGTGCCAGCAGTACCTTTGCGTCCGATGGGAATACGCAGTATTTT. Protein product: CASSTFASDGNTQYF.

In its sample, this clone was seen once. The J gene is TRBJ2-1, the V gene TRBV5-1; no firm D call. There are 15 residues in the CDR3. Germline CDR1 SGHRS, CDR2 YFSETQ. With 2 bases removed from V and 7 bases from J, the gap between germline ends came to 16 bases. In DNA, the CDR3 is TGCGCCAGCAGCTTACGAGGAGCGATGGAGAATGAGCAGTTCTTC. It specifies CASSLRGAMENEQFF.

The table lists this clone with a count of one. The chain combines TRBV19 with TRBJ2-1; 14 bases are shared with TRBD2. After removal of 6 bases from V and 8 bases from J, the junction contained 9 bases not matched to a gene. The CDR3 runs 16 residues. From germline, CDR1 is LNHDA and CDR2 SQIVND (reference sequence). The CDR3 reads CASSRTSGGPTHEQFF. The CDR3 nucleotides are TGTGCCAGTAGCAGGACTAGCGGGGGGCCAACGCATGAGCAGTTCTTC.

V usage is TRBV12-5 and J usage is TRBJ2-6; 7 bases fit TRBD1. Unmatched junction bases numbered 14, after V lost 5 bases and J lost 13 bases. CDR1 is LGHNT, CDR2 FRNRAP, per germline. This CDR3 contains 15 residues. The CDR3 DNA sequence: TGTGCTAGTGGTACTGCCGGGACAGTGCCCGGAGTCCTGACTTTC. Translated: CASGTAGTVPGVLTF.

The rearrangement links TRBV10-1 to TRBJ1-1; D gene ambiguous. Germline CDR1 and CDR2: WNHNN and SYGVQD (reference sequence). This CDR3 has 12 residues. V was shortened by 5 bases and J by 3 bases, with 7 bases between the two germline ends. The chain's CDR3 is CASSNGDTEAFF. DNA of the CDR3: TGCGCCAGCAGTAACGGGGACACTGAAGCTTTCTTT.

V and J are TRBV11-2 and TRBJ1-1, with 10 bases identical to TRBD1. V dropped 2 bases and J dropped 6; count of bases not matched to a gene: 6. Germline CDR1 reads SGHAT; CDR2 reads FQNNGV. The CDR3 spans 15 residues. CDR3: CASSLIGQGVSEAFF. Written as DNA, the CDR3 is TGTGCCAGCAGCTTAATAGGACAGGGGGTATCTGAAGCTTTCTTT.

The J gene is TRBJ1-1, the V gene TRBV30; the D gene is possibly TRBD1 (5 bases). CDR1 and CDR2 from the germline V gene are GTSNPN and SVGIG (reference sequence). Deletions cut 4 bases from V and 5 bases from J, with 14 bases between. The length of the CDR3 is 13 residues. In DNA, the CDR3 is TGTGCCTGGAATCGGGGGGTTTGGACTGAAGCTTTCTTT. As protein: CAWNRGVWTEAFF.

This clone came up a few times. The gene calls are TRBV14 and TRBJ1-1; possibly TRBD1 for D (5 bases). Germline V gene lookup returns CDR1 SGHDN and CDR2 FVKESK. Trimming cost V 0 bases and J 3 bases, with 14 bases left between them. CDR3 length: 16 residues. This chain's CDR3 is CASSQDQRGKDTEAFF. In nucleotides, the CDR3 is TGTGCCAGCAGCCAAGATCAACGGGGCAAGGACACTGAAGCTTTCTTT.

V is TRBV5-1 and J is TRBJ2-7; weak D call: TRBD2 (6 bases). The CDR3 extends over 15 amino acids. From germline, CDR1 is SGHRS and CDR2 YFSETQ. Trimming left V 0 bases short and J 1 base short, with 11 bases between. Here the CDR3 DNA reads TGCGCCAGCAGCTTGGACGGGGGTTCTTCCTACGAGCAGTACTTC. This sequence encodes CASSLDGGSSYEQYF.

The CDR3 sequence is CATLPGQEYGYTF. The CDR3 DNA is TGTGCCACGCTGCCCGGACAGGAATATGGCTACACCTTC. The chain employs TRBV10-3 and TRBJ1-2; 7 bases map to TRBD1. Unmatched junction bases numbered 10, after V lost 10 bases and J lost 5 bases. This CDR3 comprises 13 residues. Germline loops: CDR1 ENHRY, CDR2 SYGVKD.

V and J are TRBV4-1 and TRBJ1-1; D not certain. CDR3 size: 17 residues. Per the germline V gene, CDR1 is MGHRA and CDR2 is YSYEKL. Trimming pared 1 base from V and 4 bases from J, leaving 19 bases between. CDR3 coding DNA: TGCGCCAGCAGCCAAGGGGATCGGACTCCCCTAGGCACTGAAGCTTTCTTT. Its translation: CASSQGDRTPLGTEAFF.

V is TRBV7-8 and J is TRBJ2-2, with 8 positions matching TRBD1. Germline values: CDR1 SGHVS, CDR2 FQNEAQ. Trimming took 5 bases from V and 5 from J; bases not matched to a gene: 7. This CDR3 region has 15 residues. CDR3 loop: CASSPWTGPTGELFF. CDR3 DNA sequence: TGTGCCAGCAGCCCTTGGACAGGGCCGACCGGGGAGCTGTTTTTT.

V is TRBV18 and J is TRBJ1-1; D gene unclear. This CDR3 comprises 14 residues. Per germline, CDR1 KGHSH and CDR2 LQKENI. V was trimmed by 3 bases and J by 0 bases, leaving 8 bases between them. The CDR3 reads CASSPQRLNTEAFF. The CDR3, as DNA: TGTGCCAGCTCACCGCAAAGGTTGAACACTGAAGCTTTCTTT. The entire variable domain, with the rest obtained from reference TRBV18 and TRBJ1-1, is as follows: NAGVMQNPRHLVRRRGQEARLRCSPMKGHSHVYWYRQLPEEGLKFMVYLQKENIIDESGMPKERFSAEFPKEGPSILRIQQVVRGDSAAYFCASSPQRLNTEAFFGQGTRLTVV.

V and J are TRBV10-2 and TRBJ1-6; 8 bases fit TRBD1. Trimming at V came to 6 bases and at J to 3 bases, leaving 4 bases not matched to a gene. Germline lookup yields CDR1 WSHSY and CDR2 SAAADI. CDR3 length equals 15 residues. This CDR3 is CASRGGQGYNSPLHF. The CDR3 region has the DNA TGCGCCAGCAGGGGCGGACAGGGCTATAATTCACCCCTCCACTTT.

The chain recombines TRBV5-1 with TRBJ1-2; possibly TRBD1 for D (5 bases). From germline, CDR1 is SGHRS and CDR2 YFSETQ. Between the trimmed V and J ends, which lost 0 bases and 6 bases, there was a span of 15 bases. The CDR3 runs 15 residues. CDR3 amino acids: CASSLVENKGNGYTF. The CDR3 DNA is TGCGCCAGCAGCTTGGTGGAGAATAAGGGGAATGGCTACACCTTC.

The rearrangement links TRBV21-1 to TRBJ1-6. TRBV21-1 is a pseudogene segment. CDR3 size: 18 residues. CDR3 region: CASRSHLATHTHNSPLHF. The CDR3 nucleotides read TGTGCCAGCAGGTCGCACTTAGCTACACATACACATAATTCACCCCTCCACTTT.

The CDR3 DNA sequence: TGTGCCAGCAGTTCTTATGGGGAATCCGAGCAGTACTTC. Translation gives CASSSYGESEQYF. The gene calls are TRBV12-3 or TRBV12-4 and TRBJ2-7; D is unresolved. V lost 4 bases and J 6 bases, leaving 13 bases between the germline ends. CDR3 length equals 13 residues.

This clone was observed a single time. The chain is built from TRBV6-5 and TRBJ1-5; the D is unclear. The CDR3 has 13 amino acids. The V end lost 2 bases, the J end lost 6 bases, and 8 bases lay between the germline ends. The germline CDR1 and CDR2 sequences are MNHEY and SVGAGI. The CDR3, as DNA: TGTGCCAGCAGTTACCGGGAGGGTCAGCCCCAGCATTTT. It encodes CASSYREGQPQHF.